These T cell receptor beta chains were read from a single sample in a study of OX40 agonist ivuxolimab in advanced cancers. Sequencing was performed with immunoSEQ multiplex PCR; in TCRdb, only in-frame clones are kept and a portion is missing. The data show about 31,000 clones, with 65% to 90% seen just once and about 32% held by the top ten. Sequencing used CD4+ or CD8+ T cells sorted from blood, obtained in a trial of the OX40 agonist ivuxolimab. These receptors originate from an adult with an advanced solid tumor such as melanoma, head and neck, liver or kidney cancer. The CDR3 runs from the conserved cysteine through the conserved F or W. D genes are given only for firm matches. Clone sizes are given selectively: once, few, many, or a class where the clone is expanded.

clone size: .; D gene: .; V gene: TRBV5-4; J gene: TRBJ2-5; CDR3 protein: CASSFDRTRAQYF; CDR3 DNA: TGTGCCAGCAGCTTTGACCGTACAAGGGCCCAGTACTTC
clone size: .; D gene: .; V gene: TRBV28; J gene: TRBJ2-3; CDR3 protein: CASRTSPNTQYF; CDR3 DNA: TGTGCCAGTCGGACGTCACCCAATACGCAGTATTTT
clone size: .; D gene: .; V gene: TRBV9; J gene: TRBJ2-2; CDR3 protein: CASSGDSMVGELFF; CDR3 DNA: TGTGCCAGCAGCGGGGACTCCATGGTCGGGGAGCTGTTTTTT
clone size: .; D gene: .; V gene: TRBV29-1; J gene: TRBJ1-3; CDR3 protein: CSVEVAGTSSGNTIYF; CDR3 DNA: TGCAGCGTTGAAGTTGCGGGGACCTCCTCTGGAAACACCATATATTTT
clone size: once; D gene: .; V gene: TRBV4-1; J gene: TRBJ1-2; CDR3 protein: CASSRDKGGGYTF; CDR3 DNA: TGCGCCAGCAGCCGGGATAAGGGAGGAGGCTACACCTTC
clone size: .; D gene: .; V gene: TRBV5-1; J gene: TRBJ2-2; CDR3 protein: CASSRRGDEINTGELFF; CDR3 DNA: TGCGCCAGCAGCCGCAGAGGCGATGAGATTAACACCGGGGAGCTGTTTTTT
clone size: .; D gene: .; V gene: TRBV15; J gene: TRBJ1-1; CDR3 protein: CATSRDGGTEAFF; CDR3 DNA: TGTGCCACCAGCAGAGATGGGGGCACTGAAGCTTTCTTT
clone size: once; D gene: .; V gene: TRBV6-5; J gene: TRBJ1-2; CDR3 protein: CASSYSPGEGNYGYTF; CDR3 DNA: TGTGCCAGCAGTTACTCGCCTGGTGAGGGTAACTATGGCTACACCTTC
clone size: .; D gene: TRBD2; V gene: TRBV9; J gene: TRBJ2-7; CDR3 protein: CASSASGTPYEQYF; CDR3 DNA: TGTGCCAGCAGCGCTAGCGGGACTCCCTACGAGCAGTACTTC
clone size: .; D gene: .; V gene: TRBV4-1; J gene: TRBJ2-7; CDR3 protein: CASSYEMGEQYF; CDR3 DNA: TGCGCCAGCAGTTACGAGATGGGCGAGCAGTACTTC
clone size: .; D gene: .; V gene: TRBV15; J gene: TRBJ1-1; CDR3 protein: CATSRERGAANTEAFF; CDR3 DNA: TGTGCCACCAGCAGAGAAAGGGGGGCGGCGAACACTGAAGCTTTCTTT
clone size: .; D gene: .; V gene: TRBV15; J gene: TRBJ2-1; CDR3 protein: CATRESSYNEQFF; CDR3 DNA: TGTGCCACCCGGGAGAGCTCCTACAATGAGCAGTTCTTC
clone size: .; D gene: TRBD1; V gene: TRBV5-6; J gene: TRBJ1-5; CDR3 protein: CASSLLTDRASQPQHF; CDR3 DNA: TGTGCCAGCAGCTTGTTGACGGACAGGGCAAGTCAGCCCCAGCATTTT
clone size: .; D gene: .; V gene: TRBV18; J gene: TRBJ1-5; CDR3 protein: CASSPKVDLRNQPQHF; CDR3 DNA: TGTGCCAGCTCACCAAAGGTGGACCTGCGCAATCAGCCCCAGCATTTT
clone size: .; D gene: .; V gene: TRBV7-2; J gene: TRBJ2-3; CDR3 protein: CASSSGLETPDTQYF; CDR3 DNA: TGTGCCAGCAGCTCCGGACTGGAAACTCCAGATACGCAGTATTTT
clone size: .; D gene: TRBD1; V gene: TRBV10-1; J gene: TRBJ2-7; CDR3 protein: CASSAGTAGYEQYF; CDR3 DNA: TGCGCCAGCAGTGCCGGGACAGCCGGCTACGAGCAGTACTTC
clone size: .; D gene: TRBD2; V gene: TRBV7-9; J gene: TRBJ2-7; CDR3 protein: CASSPGTSGKISYEQYF; CDR3 DNA: TGTGCCAGCAGCCCGGGGACTAGCGGAAAGATCTCCTACGAGCAGTACTTC
clone size: once; D gene: TRBD2; V gene: TRBV27; J gene: TRBJ2-2; CDR3 protein: CASKKTSGSLTGELFF; CDR3 DNA: TGTGCCAGCAAAAAGACTAGCGGGAGCCTAACCGGGGAGCTGTTTTTT
clone size: .; D gene: TRBD2; V gene: TRBV7-9; J gene: TRBJ2-3; CDR3 protein: CASSLIAGDTDTQYF; CDR3 DNA: TGTGCCAGCAGCTTAATAGCGGGAGACACAGATACGCAGTATTTT
clone size: .; D gene: .; V gene: TRBV18; J gene: TRBJ1-5; CDR3 protein: CASSRAGSNQPQHF; CDR3 DNA: TGTGCCAGCTCACGGGCAGGGAGCAATCAGCCCCAGCATTTT
clone size: .; D gene: .; V gene: TRBV4-1; J gene: TRBJ1-1; CDR3 protein: CASREPGGNTEAFF; CDR3 DNA: TGCGCCAGCAGAGAACCGGGGGGGAACACTGAAGCTTTCTTT
clone size: .; D gene: .; V gene: TRBV27; J gene: TRBJ1-1; CDR3 protein: CASSFGTMNTEAFF; CDR3 DNA: TGTGCCAGCAGTTTTGGCACCATGAACACTGAAGCTTTCTTT